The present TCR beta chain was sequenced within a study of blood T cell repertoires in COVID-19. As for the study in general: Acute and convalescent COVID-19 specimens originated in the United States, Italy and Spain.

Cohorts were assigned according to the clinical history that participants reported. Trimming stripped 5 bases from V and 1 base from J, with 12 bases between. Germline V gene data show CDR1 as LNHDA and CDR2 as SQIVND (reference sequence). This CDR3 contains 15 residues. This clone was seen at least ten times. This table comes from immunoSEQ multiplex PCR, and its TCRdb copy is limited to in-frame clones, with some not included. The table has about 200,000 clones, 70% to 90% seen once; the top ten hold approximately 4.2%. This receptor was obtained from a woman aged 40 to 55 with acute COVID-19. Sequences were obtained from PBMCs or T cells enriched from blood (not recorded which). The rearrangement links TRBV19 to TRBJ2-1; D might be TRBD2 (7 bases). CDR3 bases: TGTGCCAGTAGTGAAGGGAGGGGGTCCTACAATGAGCAGTTCTTC. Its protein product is CASSEGRGSYNEQFF. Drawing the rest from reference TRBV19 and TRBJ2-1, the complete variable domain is DGGITQSPKYLFRKEGQNVTLSCEQNLNHDAMYWYRQDPGQGLRLIYYSQIVNDFQKGDIAEGYSVSREKKESFPLTVTSAQKNPTAFYLCASSEGRGSYNEQFFGPGTRLTVL.